This T cell receptor (beta chain) was obtained from a study of blood T cell repertoires in COVID-19. Looking at the study overall: Samples representing acute and convalescent COVID-19 were sourced from the United States, Italy and Spain. T cells, B-cell-depleted T cells, or PBMCs supplied cDNA or gDNA.

Trimming stripped 0 bases from V and 9 bases from J, with 10 bases between. CDR3 length: 12 amino acids. CDR1 is GTSNPN, CDR2 SVGIG, per germline (reference sequence). Original processing notes: It was from reference gene primer amplification that nucleated cell counts were estimated. The data were produced by immunoSEQ multiplex PCR, yet TCRdb's version contains in-frame clones alone and is incomplete. The D gene and trimming were derived from the DNA, and the V and J assignments and clone size from that table. The sample carries about 240,000 clones, 70% to 90% recorded once. The chain links TRBV30 to TRBJ2-3; D is possibly TRBD2 (6 bases). The clonotype was recovered from a man aged 60-69 years with acute or convalescent COVID-19. Sequenced input: peripheral blood. The CDR3 protein is CAWSVRGGTQYF. CDR3 nucleotides: TGTGCCTGGAGTGTAAGGGGAGGAACGCAGTATTTT.